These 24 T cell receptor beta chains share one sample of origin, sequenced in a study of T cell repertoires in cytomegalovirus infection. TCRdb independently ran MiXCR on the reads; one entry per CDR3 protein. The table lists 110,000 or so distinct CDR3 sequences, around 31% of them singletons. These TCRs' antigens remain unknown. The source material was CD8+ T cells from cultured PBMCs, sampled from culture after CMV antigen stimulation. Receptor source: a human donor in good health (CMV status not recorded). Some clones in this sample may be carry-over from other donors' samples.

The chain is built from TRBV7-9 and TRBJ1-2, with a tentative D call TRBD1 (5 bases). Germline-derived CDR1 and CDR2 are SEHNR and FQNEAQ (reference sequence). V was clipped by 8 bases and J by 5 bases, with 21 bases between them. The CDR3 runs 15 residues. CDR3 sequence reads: CASSGPEERLYGYTF. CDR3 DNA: TGTGCCAGCTCGGGACCCGAGGAGAGGCTATATGGCTACACCTTC.

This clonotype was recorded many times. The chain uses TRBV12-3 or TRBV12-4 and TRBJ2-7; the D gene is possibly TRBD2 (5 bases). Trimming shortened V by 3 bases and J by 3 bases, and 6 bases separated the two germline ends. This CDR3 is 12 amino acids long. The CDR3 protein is CASSFGSYEQYF. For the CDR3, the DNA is TGTGCCAGCAGTTTTGGGAGCTACGAGCAGTACTTC.

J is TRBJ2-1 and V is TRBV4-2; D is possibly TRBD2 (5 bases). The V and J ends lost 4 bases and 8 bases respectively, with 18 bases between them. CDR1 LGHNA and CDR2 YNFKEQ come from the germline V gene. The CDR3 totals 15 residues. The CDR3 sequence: CASSPTRLDVDEQFF. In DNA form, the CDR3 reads TGTGCCAGCAGCCCAACTAGATTGGATGTGGATGAGCAGTTCTTC.

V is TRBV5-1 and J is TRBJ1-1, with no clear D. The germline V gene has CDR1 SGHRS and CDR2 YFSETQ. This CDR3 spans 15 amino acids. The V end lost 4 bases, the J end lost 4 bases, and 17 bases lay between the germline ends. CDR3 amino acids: CASSTQQTTGTEAFF. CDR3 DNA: TGCGCCAGCAGCACTCAACAGACCACGGGCACTGAAGCTTTCTTT.

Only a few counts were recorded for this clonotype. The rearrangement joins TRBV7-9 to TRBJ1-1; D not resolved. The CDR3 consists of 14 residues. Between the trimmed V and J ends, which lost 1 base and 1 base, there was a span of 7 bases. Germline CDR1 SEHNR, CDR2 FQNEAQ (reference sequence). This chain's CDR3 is CASSLVSGNTEAFF. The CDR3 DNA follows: TGTGCCAGCAGCTTAGTATCGGGGAACACTGAAGCTTTCTTT.

The CDR3 loop is CASSFFYGYTF. DNA for the CDR3: TGTGCCAGCAGTTTTTTCTATGGCTACACCTTC. V usage is TRBV28 and J usage is TRBJ1-2, with D unresolved. Trimming pared 3 bases from V and 4 bases from J, leaving 3 bases between. Germline V gives CDR1 MDHEN, CDR2 SYDVKM. The CDR3 has 11 residues.

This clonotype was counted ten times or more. The CDR3 loop reads CASSPAPRGDNEQFF. CDR3 DNA sequence: TGTGCCAGCAGCCCCGCCCCACGGGGGGACAATGAGCAGTTCTTC. The rearrangement joins TRBV7-6 to TRBJ2-1, with 7 bases aligning to TRBD2. CDR1 is SGHVS, CDR2 FNYEAQ, per germline. The trim removed 5 bases at V and 5 bases at J, leaving 9 bases unmatched. CDR3 length: 15 amino acids.

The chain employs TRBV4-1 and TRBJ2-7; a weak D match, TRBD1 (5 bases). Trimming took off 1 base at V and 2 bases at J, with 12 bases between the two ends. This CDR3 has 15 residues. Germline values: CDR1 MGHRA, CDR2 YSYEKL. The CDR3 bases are TGCGCCAGCAGCCAAGTTGCAGGGAATACCTACGAGCAGTACTTC. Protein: CASSQVAGNTYEQYF.

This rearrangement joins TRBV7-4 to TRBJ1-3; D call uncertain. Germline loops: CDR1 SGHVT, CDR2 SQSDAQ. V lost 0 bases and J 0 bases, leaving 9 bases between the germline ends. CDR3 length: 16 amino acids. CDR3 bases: TGTGCCAGCAGCTTAGCTCTTGGAGTCTCTGGAAACACCATATATTTT. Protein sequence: CASSLALGVSGNTIYF.

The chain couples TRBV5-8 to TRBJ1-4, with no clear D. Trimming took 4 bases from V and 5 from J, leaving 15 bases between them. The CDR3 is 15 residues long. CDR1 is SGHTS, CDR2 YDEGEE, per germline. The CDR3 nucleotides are TGTGCCAGCAGCGCCTCTAACACATTCAATGAAAAACTGTTTTTT. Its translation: CASSASNTFNEKLFF.

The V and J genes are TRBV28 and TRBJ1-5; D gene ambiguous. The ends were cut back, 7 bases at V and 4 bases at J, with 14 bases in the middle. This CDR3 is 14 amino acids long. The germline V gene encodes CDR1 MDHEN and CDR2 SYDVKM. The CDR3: CASNPAGLNQPQHF. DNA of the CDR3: TGTGCCAGCAACCCCGCGGGGTTGAATCAGCCCCAGCATTTT.

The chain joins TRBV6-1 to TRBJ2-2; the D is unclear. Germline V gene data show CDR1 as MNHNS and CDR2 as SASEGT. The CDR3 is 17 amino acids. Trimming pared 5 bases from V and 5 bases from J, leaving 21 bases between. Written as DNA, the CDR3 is TGTGCCAGCAGTTCTCCTCTCTCGTGGGAAGAGACCGGGGAGCTGTTTTTT. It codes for CASSSPLSWEETGELFF.

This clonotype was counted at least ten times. This CDR3 reads CASRDTPNTEAFF. The CDR3 DNA reads TGTGCCAGCAGGGACACGCCGAACACTGAAGCTTTCTTT. The chain combines TRBV6-4 with TRBJ1-1; tentatively, D is TRBD1 (5 bases). This CDR3 spans 13 amino acids. Germline CDR1 reads MRHNA; CDR2 reads SNTAGT. V lost 6 bases and J 1 base, leaving 9 bases between the germline ends.

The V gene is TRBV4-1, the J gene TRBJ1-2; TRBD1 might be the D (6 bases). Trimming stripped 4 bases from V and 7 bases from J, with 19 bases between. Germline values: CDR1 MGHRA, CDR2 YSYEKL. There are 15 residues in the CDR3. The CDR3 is CASSPREGEMSGYTF. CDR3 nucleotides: TGCGCCAGCAGCCCACGGGAGGGGGAGATGAGTGGCTACACCTTC.

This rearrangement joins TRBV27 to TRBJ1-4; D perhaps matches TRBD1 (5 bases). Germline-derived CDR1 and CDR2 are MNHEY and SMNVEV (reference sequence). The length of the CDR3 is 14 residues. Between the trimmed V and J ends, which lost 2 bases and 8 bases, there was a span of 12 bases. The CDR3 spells CASSLMYGGEKLFF. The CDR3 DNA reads TGTGCCAGCAGTTTAATGTATGGGGGAGAAAAACTGTTTTTT.

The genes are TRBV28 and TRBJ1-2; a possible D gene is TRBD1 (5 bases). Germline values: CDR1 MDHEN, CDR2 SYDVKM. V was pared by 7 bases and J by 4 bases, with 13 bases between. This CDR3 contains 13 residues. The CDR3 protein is CASTDRGAYGYTF. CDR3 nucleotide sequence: TGTGCCAGCACCGACCGAGGGGCCTATGGCTACACCTTC.

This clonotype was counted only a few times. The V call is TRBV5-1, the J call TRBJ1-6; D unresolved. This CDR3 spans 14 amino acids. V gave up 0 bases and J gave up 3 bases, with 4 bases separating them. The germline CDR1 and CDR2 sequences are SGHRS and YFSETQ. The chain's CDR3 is CASSLGDYNSPLHF. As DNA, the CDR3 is TGCGCCAGCAGCTTGGGAGACTATAATTCACCCCTCCACTTT.

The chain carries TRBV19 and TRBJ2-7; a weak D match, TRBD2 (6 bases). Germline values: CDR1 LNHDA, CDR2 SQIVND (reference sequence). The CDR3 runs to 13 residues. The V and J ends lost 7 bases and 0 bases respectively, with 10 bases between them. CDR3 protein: CASMGRTSYEQYF. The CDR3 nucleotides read TGTGCCAGTATGGGGAGGACCTCCTACGAGCAGTACTTC.

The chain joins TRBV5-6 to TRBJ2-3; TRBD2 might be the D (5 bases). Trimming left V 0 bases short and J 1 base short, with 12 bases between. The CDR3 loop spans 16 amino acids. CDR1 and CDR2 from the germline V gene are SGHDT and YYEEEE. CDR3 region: CASSLVSGIGTDTQYF. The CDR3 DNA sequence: TGTGCCAGCAGCTTGGTATCGGGAATAGGCACAGATACGCAGTATTTT.

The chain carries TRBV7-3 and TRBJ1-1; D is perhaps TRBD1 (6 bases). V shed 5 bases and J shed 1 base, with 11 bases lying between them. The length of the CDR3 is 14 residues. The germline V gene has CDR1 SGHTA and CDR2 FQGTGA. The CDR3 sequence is CASSGGGGNTEAFF. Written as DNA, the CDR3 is TGTGCCAGCAGCGGAGGGGGGGGGAACACTGAAGCTTTCTTT.

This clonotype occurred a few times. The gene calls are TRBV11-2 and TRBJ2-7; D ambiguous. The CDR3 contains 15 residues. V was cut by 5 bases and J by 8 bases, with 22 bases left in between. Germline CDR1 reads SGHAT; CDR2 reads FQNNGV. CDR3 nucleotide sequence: TGTGCCAGCAGCATCACCCCCGACGGACCTTTGCAGCAGTACTTC. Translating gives CASSITPDGPLQQYF.

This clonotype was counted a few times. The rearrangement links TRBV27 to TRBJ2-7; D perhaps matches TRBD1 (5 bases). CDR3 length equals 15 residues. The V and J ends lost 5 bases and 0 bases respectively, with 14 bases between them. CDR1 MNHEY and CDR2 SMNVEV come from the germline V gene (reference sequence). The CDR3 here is CASSPLGQRSYEQYF. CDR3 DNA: TGTGCCAGCAGTCCCCTGGGGCAGCGCTCCTACGAGCAGTACTTC.

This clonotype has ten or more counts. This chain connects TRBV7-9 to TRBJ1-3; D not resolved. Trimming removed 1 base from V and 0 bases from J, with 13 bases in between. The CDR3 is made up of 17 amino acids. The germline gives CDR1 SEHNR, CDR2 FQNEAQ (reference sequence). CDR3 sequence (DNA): TGTGCCAGCAGCTTAGACGGCGGCAGCCGCTCTGGAAACACCATATATTTT. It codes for CASSLDGGSRSGNTIYF.

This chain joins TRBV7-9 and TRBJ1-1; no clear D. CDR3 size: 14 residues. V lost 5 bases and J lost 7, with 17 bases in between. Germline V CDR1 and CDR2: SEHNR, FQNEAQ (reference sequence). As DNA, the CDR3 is TGTGCCAGCAGCCCCCAGGAGGAAAACCTTGAAGCTTTCTTT. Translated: CASSPQEENLEAFF.